This T cell receptor (beta chain) was recovered during a study of shared clonotypes between healthy human individuals. Notes on the study in general: Clonotypes that were shared across four donors made up around 5% of naive CD4 clonotypes.

Genomic DNA belonging to each subset was distributed in equal measure over several immunoSEQ plates. Profiling relied on immunoSEQ multiplex PCR, and the TCRdb table lists in-frame clones only, not all of them. The sample records roughly 170,000 clones, around 63% being singletons. Germline V lookup: CDR1 SQVTM, CDR2 ANQGSEA. CDR3 size: 11 residues. V dropped 4 bases and J dropped 8 bases, with 11 bases sitting between them. With regard to this clone: Its antigen remains unknown.

The sequence came from a man aged 25 to 40 in good health. V usage is TRBV29-1 and J usage is TRBJ1-2; the D is unclear. Sequenced: memory CD4+ T cells sorted from blood. Subset in this sample: CD45RA-negative fraction. CDR3 in DNA: TGCAGCGTTGCGGATGGCAGAGGCTACACCTTC. It specifies CSVADGRGYTF.